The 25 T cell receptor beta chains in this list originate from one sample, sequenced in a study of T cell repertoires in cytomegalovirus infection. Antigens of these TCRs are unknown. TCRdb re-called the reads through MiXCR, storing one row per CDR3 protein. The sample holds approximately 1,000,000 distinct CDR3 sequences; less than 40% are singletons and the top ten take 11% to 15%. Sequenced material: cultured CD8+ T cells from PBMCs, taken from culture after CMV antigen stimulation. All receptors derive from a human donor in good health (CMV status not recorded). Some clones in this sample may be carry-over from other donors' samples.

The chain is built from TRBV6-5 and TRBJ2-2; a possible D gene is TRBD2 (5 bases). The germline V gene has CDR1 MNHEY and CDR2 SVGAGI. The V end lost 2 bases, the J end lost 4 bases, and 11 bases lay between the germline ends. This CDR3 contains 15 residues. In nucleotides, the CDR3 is TGTGCCAGCAGTTACGGTCGTGCGGGCACCGGGGAGCTGTTTTTT. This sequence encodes CASSYGRAGTGELFF.

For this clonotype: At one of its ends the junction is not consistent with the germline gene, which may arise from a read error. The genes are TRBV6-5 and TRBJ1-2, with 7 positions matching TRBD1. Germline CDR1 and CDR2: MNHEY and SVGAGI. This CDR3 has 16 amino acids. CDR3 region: CANSYASDRTIYGYTF. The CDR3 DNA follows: TGTGCCAACAGTTACGCCTCGGACAGGACAATCTATGGCTACACCTTC.

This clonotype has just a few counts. The CDR3 sequence is CASRTAGNTIYF. The CDR3 DNA is TGTGCCAGCCGGACAGCTGGAAACACCATATATTTT. The chain joins TRBV6-6 to TRBJ1-3; possible D gene TRBD1, 6 bases. CDR3 length: 12 amino acids. V was shortened by 8 bases and J by 2 bases, with 7 bases between the two germline ends. Germline CDR1 and CDR2: MNHNY and SVGAGI (reference sequence).

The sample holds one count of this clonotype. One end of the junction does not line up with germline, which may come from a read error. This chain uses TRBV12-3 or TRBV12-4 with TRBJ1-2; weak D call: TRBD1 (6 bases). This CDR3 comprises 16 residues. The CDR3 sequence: CASSTGLASLSYDYTF. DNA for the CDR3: TGTGCCAGCAGTACAGGGCTAGCTTCTCTTAGCTATGACTACACCTTC.

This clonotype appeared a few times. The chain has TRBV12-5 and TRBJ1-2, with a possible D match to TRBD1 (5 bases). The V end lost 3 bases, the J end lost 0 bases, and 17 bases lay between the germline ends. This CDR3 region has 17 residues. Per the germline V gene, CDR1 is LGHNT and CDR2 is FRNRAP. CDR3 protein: CASGFGTGQAANYGYTF. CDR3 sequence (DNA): TGTGCTAGTGGTTTCGGTACGGGGCAGGCAGCTAACTATGGCTACACCTTC.

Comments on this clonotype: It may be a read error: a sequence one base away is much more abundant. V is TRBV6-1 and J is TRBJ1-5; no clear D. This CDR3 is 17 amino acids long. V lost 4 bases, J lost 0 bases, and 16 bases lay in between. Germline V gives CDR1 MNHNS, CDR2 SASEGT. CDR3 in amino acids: CASSVLPMLYSNQPQHF. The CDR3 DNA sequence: TGTGCCAGCAGTGTACTACCAATGCTTTATAGCAATCAGCCCCAGCATTTT.

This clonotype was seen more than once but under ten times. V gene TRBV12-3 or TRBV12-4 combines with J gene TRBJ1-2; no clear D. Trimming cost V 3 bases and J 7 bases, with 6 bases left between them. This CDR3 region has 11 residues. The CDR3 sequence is CASSFKAGYTF. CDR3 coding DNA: TGTGCCAGCAGTTTTAAGGCTGGCTACACCTTC.

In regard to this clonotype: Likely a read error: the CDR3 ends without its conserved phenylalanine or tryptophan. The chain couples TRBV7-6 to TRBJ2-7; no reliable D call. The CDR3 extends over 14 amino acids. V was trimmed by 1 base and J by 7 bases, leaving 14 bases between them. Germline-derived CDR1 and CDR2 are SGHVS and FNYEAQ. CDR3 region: CASSLGQTWSEQYS. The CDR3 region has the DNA TGTGCCAGCAGCTTAGGACAAACCTGGTCGGAGCAGTACTCC.

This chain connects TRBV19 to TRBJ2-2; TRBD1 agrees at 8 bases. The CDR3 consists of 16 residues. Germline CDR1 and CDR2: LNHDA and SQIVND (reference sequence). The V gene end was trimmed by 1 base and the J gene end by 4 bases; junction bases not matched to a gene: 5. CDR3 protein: CASSIAGGLATGELFF. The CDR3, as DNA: TGTGCCAGTAGTATAGCAGGGGGCCTCGCCACCGGGGAGCTGTTTTTT.

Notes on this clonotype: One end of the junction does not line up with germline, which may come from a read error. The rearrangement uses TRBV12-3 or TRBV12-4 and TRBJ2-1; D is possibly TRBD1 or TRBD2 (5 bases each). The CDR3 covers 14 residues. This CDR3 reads CASTRVGVYIEQFF. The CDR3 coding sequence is TGTGCCAGCACCCGAGTGGGGGTCTACATTGAGCAGTTCTTC.

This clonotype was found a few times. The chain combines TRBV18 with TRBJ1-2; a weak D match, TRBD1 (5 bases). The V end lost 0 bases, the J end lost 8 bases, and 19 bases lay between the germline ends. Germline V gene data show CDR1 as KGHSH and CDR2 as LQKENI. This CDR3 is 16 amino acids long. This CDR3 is CASSPPPRDGQLGYTF. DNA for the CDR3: TGTGCCAGCTCACCACCGCCCCGGGACGGGCAACTCGGCTACACCTTC.

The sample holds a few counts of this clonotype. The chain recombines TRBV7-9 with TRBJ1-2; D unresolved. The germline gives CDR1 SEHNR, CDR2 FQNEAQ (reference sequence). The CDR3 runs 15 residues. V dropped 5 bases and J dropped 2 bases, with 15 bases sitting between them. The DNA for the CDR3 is TGTGCCAGCAGCGGACTAGAAGCAGAGAACTATGGCTACACCTTC. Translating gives CASSGLEAENYGYTF.

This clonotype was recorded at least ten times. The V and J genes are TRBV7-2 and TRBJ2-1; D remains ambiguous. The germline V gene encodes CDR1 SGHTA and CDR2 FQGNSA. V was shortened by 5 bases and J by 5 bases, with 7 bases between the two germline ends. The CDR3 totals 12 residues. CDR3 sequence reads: CASSPMNNEQFF. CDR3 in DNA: TGTGCCAGCAGCCCCATGAACAATGAGCAGTTCTTC.

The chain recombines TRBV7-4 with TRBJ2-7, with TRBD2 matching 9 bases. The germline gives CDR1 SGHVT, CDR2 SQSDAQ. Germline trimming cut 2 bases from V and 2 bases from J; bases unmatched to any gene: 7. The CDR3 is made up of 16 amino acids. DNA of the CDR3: TGTGCCAGCAGCTTACCTAGCGGGGAAATTCCCTACGAGCAGTACTTC. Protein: CASSLPSGEIPYEQYF.

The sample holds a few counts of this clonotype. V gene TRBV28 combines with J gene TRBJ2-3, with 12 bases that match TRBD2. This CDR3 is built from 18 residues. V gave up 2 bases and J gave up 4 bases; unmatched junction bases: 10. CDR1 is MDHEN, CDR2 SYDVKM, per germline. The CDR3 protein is CASSLPLWTSGESDTQYF. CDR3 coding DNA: TGTGCCAGCAGTTTACCACTATGGACTAGCGGGGAATCAGATACGCAGTATTTT.

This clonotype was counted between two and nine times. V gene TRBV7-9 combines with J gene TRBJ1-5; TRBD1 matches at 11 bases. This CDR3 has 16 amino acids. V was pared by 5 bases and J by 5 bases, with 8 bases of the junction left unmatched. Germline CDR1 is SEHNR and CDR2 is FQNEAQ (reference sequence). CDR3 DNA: TGTGCCAGCAGCGCCCGGGACAGGGGGGCGGATCAGCCCCAGCATTTT. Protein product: CASSARDRGADQPQHF.

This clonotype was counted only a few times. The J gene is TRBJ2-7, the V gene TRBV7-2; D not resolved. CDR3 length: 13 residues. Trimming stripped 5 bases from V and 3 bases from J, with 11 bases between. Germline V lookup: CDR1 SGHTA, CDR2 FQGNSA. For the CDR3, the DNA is TGTGCCAGCAGCCCCCAAGGTTACTACGAGCAGTACTTC. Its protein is CASSPQGYYEQYF.

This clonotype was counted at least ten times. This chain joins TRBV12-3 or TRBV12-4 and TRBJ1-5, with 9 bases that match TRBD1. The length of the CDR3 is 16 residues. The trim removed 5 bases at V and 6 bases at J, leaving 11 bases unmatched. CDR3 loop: CASSPWDREDRQPQHF. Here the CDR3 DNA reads TGTGCCAGCAGTCCATGGGACAGGGAGGACCGTCAGCCCCAGCATTTT.

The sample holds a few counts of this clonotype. The CDR3 DNA follows: TGTGCCAGCAGCTTTTCCGGGGAACGAGAGACCCAGTACTTC. Its protein is CASSFSGERETQYF. The rearrangement uses TRBV7-6 and TRBJ2-5, with D perhaps TRBD2 (5 bases). The germline V and J ends were trimmed by 3 bases and 4 bases, with 12 bases remaining between them. CDR3 size: 14 residues. CDR1 and CDR2 from the germline V gene are SGHVS and FNYEAQ.

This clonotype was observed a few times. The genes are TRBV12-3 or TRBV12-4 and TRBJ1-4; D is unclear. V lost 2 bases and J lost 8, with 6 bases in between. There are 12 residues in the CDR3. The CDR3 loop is CASSLLGEKLFF. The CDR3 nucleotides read TGTGCCAGCAGTTTACTGGGCGAAAAACTGTTTTTT.

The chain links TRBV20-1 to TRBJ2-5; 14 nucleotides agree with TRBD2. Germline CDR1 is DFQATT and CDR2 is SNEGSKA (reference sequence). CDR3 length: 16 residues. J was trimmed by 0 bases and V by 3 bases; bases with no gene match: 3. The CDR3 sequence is CSARGLAGEYQETQYF. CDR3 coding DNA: TGCAGTGCTAGGGGACTAGCGGGGGAGTACCAAGAGACCCAGTACTTC.

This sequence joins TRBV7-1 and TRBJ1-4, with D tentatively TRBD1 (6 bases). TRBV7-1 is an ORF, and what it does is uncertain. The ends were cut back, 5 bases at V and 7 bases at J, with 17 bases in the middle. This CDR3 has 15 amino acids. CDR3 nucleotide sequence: TGTGCCAGCAGCAACAATACAGGGTTGAGTGAAAAACTGTTTTTT. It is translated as CASSNNTGLSEKLFF.

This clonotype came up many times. The CDR3 nucleotides are TGTGCCAGCAGTAGAAGGGCTCGGGAAACCGGGGAGCTGTTTTTT. It is translated as CASSRRARETGELFF. The V gene is TRBV6-2 or TRBV6-3, the J gene TRBJ2-2, with D perhaps matching TRBD2 (5 bases). This CDR3 region has 15 residues. V lost 5 bases and J lost 5, with 15 bases in between. CDR1 is MNHEY, CDR2 SVGEGT, per germline.

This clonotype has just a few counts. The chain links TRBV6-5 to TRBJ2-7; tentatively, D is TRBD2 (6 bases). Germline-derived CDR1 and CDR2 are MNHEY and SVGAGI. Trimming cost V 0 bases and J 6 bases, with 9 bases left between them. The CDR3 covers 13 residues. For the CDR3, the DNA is TGTGCCAGCAGTTACTCACTAGCAGGCGAGCAGTACTTC. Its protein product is CASSYSLAGEQYF.

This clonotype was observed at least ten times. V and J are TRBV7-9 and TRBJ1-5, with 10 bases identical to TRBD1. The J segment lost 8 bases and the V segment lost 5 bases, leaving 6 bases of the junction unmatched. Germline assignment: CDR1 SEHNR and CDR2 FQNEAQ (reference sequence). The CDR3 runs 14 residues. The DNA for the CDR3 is TGTGCCAGCAGCACTGGGGGACAGGGGAAGCCCCAGCATTTT. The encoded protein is CASSTGGQGKPQHF.